What follows is one T cell receptor beta chain and its context. Germline V gene lookup returns CDR1 SGHRS and CDR2 YFSETQ. The CDR3 has 14 residues. Trimming removed 2 bases from V and 6 bases from J, with 12 bases in between. Authors' methods: Nucleated cell counts were estimated from reference gene primer amplification. Sequencing used immunoSEQ multiplex PCR; TCRdb keeps in-frame clones, though not all of them. V, J and clone size were drawn from that table, and D and trimming were deduced from the DNA. The data show some 300,000 clones, with nearly 90% seen just once and roughly 1.9% held by the top ten. The data derive from a study of blood T cell repertoires in COVID-19. On the study more broadly: T cells, B-cell-depleted T cells, or PBMCs supplied cDNA or gDNA.

Sequenced sample: peripheral blood. This receptor was obtained from a woman in her thirties with COVID-19, enrolled during active disease. This chain connects TRBV5-1 to TRBJ2-1; D remains unclear. CDR3: CASSFYGWSNEQFF. Here the CDR3 DNA reads TGCGCCAGCAGCTTTTACGGATGGAGCAATGAGCAGTTCTTC. The full variable domain, in which reference TRBV5-1 and TRBJ2-1 provide the parts outside the CDR3, is KAGVTQTPRYLIKTRGQQVTLSCSPISGHRSVSWYQQTPGQGLQFLFEYFSETQRNKGNFPGRFSGRQFSNSRSEMNVSTLELGDSALYLCASSFYGWSNEQFFGPGTRLTVL.